The 12 T cell receptor beta chains below all came from one sample that was sequenced in a study of T cells in Graves' hyperthyroidism and ophthalmopathy. TCR beta CDR3 regions were amplified from RNA transcripts. A first-round RT-PCR of the TCR CDR3 used the HTBI primer set. One entry per CDR3 protein, called by TCRdb with MiXCR from the multiplex PCR reads. The sample yields 350,000 to 400,000 distinct CDR3 sequences, 15% seen once. The sample was blood. The receptors were gathered from a woman aged 25 to 39 with Graves' hyperthyroidism.

This clonotype was seen ten or more times. The V and J genes are TRBV3-1 and TRBJ2-4; TRBD2 agrees at 14 bases. The V gene end was trimmed by 1 base and the J gene end by 6 bases; junction bases not matched to a gene: 5. This CDR3 comprises 17 residues. In germline, CDR1 is LGHDT, CDR2 YNNKEL (reference sequence). The CDR3 is CASSQGLAGGPRNIQYF. The CDR3 nucleotides read TGTGCCAGCAGCCAAGGACTAGCGGGAGGGCCGCGAAACATTCAGTACTTC. Complete variable domain (other parts from reference TRBV3-1 and TRBJ2-4): DTAVSQTPKYLVTQMGNDKSIKCEQNLGHDTMYWYKQDSKKFLKIMFSYNNKELIINETVPNRFSPKSPDKAHLNLHINSLELGDSAVYFCASSQGLAGGPRNIQYFGAGTRLSVL.

Many counts were recorded for this clonotype. The chain has TRBV10-3 and TRBJ2-7, with D possibly TRBD1 on 5 matching bases. Per the germline V gene, CDR1 is ENHRY and CDR2 is SYGVKD. Trimming left V 4 bases short and J 6 bases short, with 13 bases between. The CDR3 sequence is 13 residues long. The CDR3 DNA is TGTGCCATCAGTGGGCAGGGTTCCGTCGAGCAGTACTTC. Its translation: CAISGQGSVEQYF.

There are many counts of this clonotype. The chain employs TRBV30 and TRBJ1-2, with TRBD1 as a possible D gene (6 bases). Trimming removed 3 bases at V and 6 bases at J, with 17 bases between. Per germline, CDR1 GTSNPN and CDR2 SVGIG (reference sequence). The CDR3 runs 14 residues. This chain's CDR3 is CAWRDGQGNDGYTF. The DNA for the CDR3 is TGTGCCTGGAGGGACGGGCAGGGGAACGATGGCTACACCTTC. Filled out from reference TRBV30 and TRBJ1-2, the complete variable domain reads SQTIHQWPATLVQPVGSPLSLECTVEGTSNPNLYWYRQAAGRGLQLLFYSVGIGQISSEVPQNLSASRPQDRQFILSSKKLLLSDSGFYLCAWRDGQGNDGYTFGSGTRLTVV.

This clonotype was recorded at least ten times. This rearrangement joins TRBV11-2 to TRBJ2-1; TRBD2 aligns across 8 bases. Germline V gene sequence: CDR1 SGHAT, CDR2 FQNNGV. The CDR3 loop spans 15 amino acids. Losses at the gene ends were 0 bases for V and 9 bases for J; bases not matched to a gene: 7. This CDR3 is CASSLEPAGVREQFF. The DNA for the CDR3 is TGTGCCAGCAGCTTAGAGCCAGCGGGAGTTCGTGAGCAGTTCTTC.

This clonotype has only a few counts. The V gene is TRBV28, the J gene TRBJ1-5; no clear D. The germline CDR1 and CDR2 sequences are MDHEN and SYDVKM. The CDR3 consists of 14 residues. Trimming took off 5 bases at V and 5 bases at J, with 13 bases between the two ends. In DNA, the CDR3 is TGTGCCAGCAGTGGGCCACCATTGTATCAGCCCCAGCATTTT. Its translation: CASSGPPLYQPQHF. Full variable domain (outside the CDR3, taken from reference TRBV28 and TRBJ1-5): DVKVTQSSRYLVKRTGEKVFLECVQDMDHENMFWYRQDPGLGLRLIYFSYDVKMKEKGDIPEGYSVSREKKERFSLILESASTNQTSMYLCASSGPPLYQPQHFGDGTRLSIL.

This clonotype was counted a few times. The gene calls are TRBV3-1 and TRBJ1-3; D remains unclear. The CDR3 spans 16 residues. The germline CDR1 and CDR2 sequences are LGHDT and YNNKEL (reference sequence). V lost 1 base, J lost 2 bases, and 12 bases lay in between. CDR3 region: CASSQAVTPAGNTIYF. The CDR3 nucleotides are TGTGCCAGCAGCCAAGCGGTAACCCCCGCTGGAAACACCATATATTTT.

This clonotype was detected only a few times. This sequence joins TRBV7-9 and TRBJ2-1; possible D gene TRBD1, 6 bases. The germline V gene has CDR1 SEHNR and CDR2 FQNEAQ (reference sequence). V lost 6 bases to trimming and J lost 0 bases, with 21 bases between them. The CDR3 loop spans 18 amino acids. For the CDR3, the DNA is TGTGCCAGCAGTTTGCTACTTTGGACAGTTAGCTCCTACAATGAGCAGTTCTTC. Encoded protein: CASSLLLWTVSSYNEQFF.

The chain is built from TRBV3-1 and TRBJ1-1, with 7 bases fitting TRBD1. With V trimmed by 3 bases and J by 10 bases, 11 bases remained unmatched. The CDR3 is 14 amino acids. Looked up from germline, CDR1 is LGHDT and CDR2 is YNNKEL (reference sequence). CDR3: CASSHAGGHSRAFF. CDR3 bases: TGTGCCAGCAGCCATGCAGGGGGGCATAGCCGAGCTTTCTTT. The whole variable domain, remainder taken from reference TRBV3-1 and TRBJ1-1, is DTAVSQTPKYLVTQMGNDKSIKCEQNLGHDTMYWYKQDSKKFLKIMFSYNNKELIINETVPNRFSPKSPDKAHLNLHINSLELGDSAVYFCASSHAGGHSRAFFGQGTRLTVV.

On this clonotype: This may come from a read error, since a much larger clone is one base off. The V call is TRBV27, the J call TRBJ2-3; TRBD2 matches at 7 bases. Germline loops: CDR1 MNHEY, CDR2 SMNVEV (reference sequence). The CDR3 loop spans 15 amino acids. With V trimmed by 6 bases and J by 5 bases, 11 bases remained unmatched. The CDR3 bases are TGTGCCAGCAGAGCGGGACTAACGGGAGGAGATACGCAGTATTTT. It encodes CASRAGLTGGDTQYF.

The chain carries TRBV5-1 and TRBJ2-1; a weak D match, TRBD1 (6 bases). V was pared by 0 bases and J by 6 bases, with 10 bases between. Germline CDR1 and CDR2: SGHRS and YFSETQ. CDR3 length: 14 residues. Written as DNA, the CDR3 is TGCGCCAGCAGCTTGGTTGCAGGGGCCAATGAGCAGTTCTTC. It specifies CASSLVAGANEQFF.

This clonotype was counted at least ten times. The chain recombines TRBV28 with TRBJ2-1, with 8 bases lining up with TRBD2. The CDR3 loop spans 16 amino acids. Germline V gives CDR1 MDHEN, CDR2 SYDVKM. Losses at the gene ends were 2 bases for V and 2 bases for J; bases not matched to a gene: 5. CDR3 amino acids: CASSLGLAAPYNEQFF. CDR3 DNA: TGTGCCAGCAGTTTAGGACTAGCCGCACCCTACAATGAGCAGTTCTTC.

This clonotype occurred a few times. The chain combines TRBV6-6 with TRBJ2-3, with D perhaps matching TRBD2 (5 bases). There are 17 residues in the CDR3. From germline, CDR1 is MNHNY and CDR2 SVGAGI (reference sequence). V was pared by 0 bases and J by 5 bases, with 18 bases between. The CDR3 reads CASSYSQVGGGLDTQYF. DNA for the CDR3: TGTGCCAGCAGTTACTCTCAAGTCGGCGGAGGATTAGATACGCAGTATTTT.